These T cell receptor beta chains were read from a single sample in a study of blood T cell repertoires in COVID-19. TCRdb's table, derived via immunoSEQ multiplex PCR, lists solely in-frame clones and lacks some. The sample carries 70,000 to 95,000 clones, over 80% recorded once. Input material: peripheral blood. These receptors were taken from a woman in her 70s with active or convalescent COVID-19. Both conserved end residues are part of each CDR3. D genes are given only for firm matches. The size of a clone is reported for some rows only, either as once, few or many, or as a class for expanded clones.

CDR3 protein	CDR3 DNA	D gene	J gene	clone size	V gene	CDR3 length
CASSPRGEASDEQFF	TGTGCCAGCAGCCCCCGGGGGGAGGCGTCGGATGAGCAGTTCTTC	TRBD2	TRBJ2-1	.	TRBV3-1/TRBV3-2	15
CARRGYLNTEAFF	TGTGCCAGGAGGGGGTACCTGAACACTGAAGCTTTCTTT	.	TRBJ1-1	.	TRBV28	13
CASSLLQGAWDTEAFF	TGCGCCAGCAGCTTACTACAGGGGGCTTGGGACACTGAAGCTTTCTTT	TRBD1	TRBJ1-1	.	TRBV5-1	16
CASSTLTIAGGPSYNEQFF	TGTGCCAGCAGTACCCTGACGATAGCGGGGGGCCCCTCCTACAATGAGCAGTTCTTC	TRBD2	TRBJ2-1	once	TRBV6-2/TRBV6-3	19
CATSGDSGNTIYF	TGTGCCACCAGCGGGGACTCAGGAAACACCATATATTTT	.	TRBJ1-3	.	TRBV15	13
CASSISDGTDTQYF	TGTGCCAGCTCAATCAGCGACGGCACAGATACGCAGTATTTT	.	TRBJ2-3	.	TRBV18	14
CASSQVFTSGASTDTQYF	TGTGCCAGCAGCCAAGTTTTCACTAGCGGGGCGAGCACAGATACGCAGTATTTT	TRBD2	TRBJ2-3	.	TRBV3-1/TRBV3-2	18
CASSVGIGTPSRGTGELFF	TGTGCCAGCAGCGTAGGTATAGGGACACCCAGCAGGGGCACCGGGGAGCTGTTTTTT	.	TRBJ2-2	.	TRBV9	19
CASSQEIGTGGWTEAFF	TGTGCCAGCAGCCAAGAAATAGGTACAGGGGGTTGGACTGAAGCTTTCTTT	TRBD1	TRBJ1-1	.	TRBV3-1/TRBV3-2	17
CASSQDRTTSGNTIYF	TGTGCCAGCAGCCAGGACAGGACAACCTCTGGAAACACCATATATTTT	TRBD1	TRBJ1-3	.	TRBV5-4	16
CASSQAHGFTEAFF	TGCGCCAGCAGCCAAGCCCACGGGTTTACTGAAGCTTTCTTT	.	TRBJ1-1	.	TRBV4-1	14
CSAGTGGVEQYF	TGCAGCGCTGGGACAGGGGGCGTCGAGCAGTACTTC	TRBD1	TRBJ2-7	.	TRBV29-1	12
CATSDPRGAKNIQYF	TGTGCCACCAGTGATCCACGAGGAGCCAAAAACATTCAGTACTTC	.	TRBJ2-4	.	TRBV24-1	15
CASSLTSGTGGTDSPLHF	TGTGCCAGCAGCTTAACAAGCGGGACAGGGGGCACTGATTCACCCCTCCACTTT	TRBD1	TRBJ1-6	.	TRBV7-2	18
CASRSGQGSYEQYF	TGTGCCAGCAGATCGGGACAGGGTTCCTACGAGCAGTACTTC	TRBD1	TRBJ2-7	.	TRBV6-5	14
CASSLDRGRRNEAFF	TGTGCCAGCAGTCTCGACAGGGGGCGGAGGAATGAAGCTTTCTTT	TRBD1	TRBJ1-1	.	TRBV28	15
CASSTGVGQPQHF	TGTGCCAGCAGTACAGGGGTCGGTCAGCCCCAGCATTTT	TRBD1	TRBJ1-5	.	TRBV12-3/TRBV12-4	13
CASSPTSGGNEQFF	TGCGCCAGCAGTCCCACTAGCGGGGGCAATGAGCAGTTCTTC	TRBD2	TRBJ2-1	.	TRBV5-1	14
CASSYGRGHGGETQYF	TGTGCCAGTAGTTACGGCAGGGGGCACGGTGGGGAGACCCAGTACTTC	TRBD1	TRBJ2-5	.	TRBV6-5	16
CATLVMSVSRMNTEAFF	TGTGCCACCCTAGTAATGTCAGTTTCGAGGATGAACACTGAAGCTTTCTTT	.	TRBJ1-1	.	TRBV19	17
CATSRGVAGFTDTQYF	TGTGCCACCAGCAGAGGGGTGGCGGGATTCACAGATACGCAGTATTTT	.	TRBJ2-3	.	TRBV15	16
CASSPRRTGLEQYF	TGTGCCAGCAGCCCCCGGCGAACGGGACTCGAGCAGTACTTC	.	TRBJ2-7	.	TRBV7-2	14
CATRGVGLMGNQPQHF	TGTGCCACCCGGGGGGTGGGTCTGATGGGCAATCAGCCCCAGCATTTT	.	TRBJ1-5	.	TRBV19	16
CASSSSDTNTGELFF	TGTGCCAGCAGCAGTAGTGATACGAACACCGGGGAGCTGTTTTTT	.	TRBJ2-2	.	TRBV5-4	15
CASSTSRGALMNTEAFF	TGTGCCAGCAGCACGTCCAGGGGCGCATTAATGAACACTGAAGCTTTCTTT	.	TRBJ1-1	.	TRBV21-1	17
CASSPTYEGTEAFF	TGTGCCAGCTCACCAACGTATGAGGGCACTGAAGCTTTCTTT	.	TRBJ1-1	.	TRBV18	14
CASSASDRGLNGYTF	TGTGCCAGTAGTGCGAGCGACAGGGGACTAAATGGCTACACCTTC	TRBD1	TRBJ1-2	.	TRBV19	15
CASTMWGTNEQFF	TGTGCCAGCACCATGTGGGGCACCAACGAGCAGTTCTTC	.	TRBJ2-1	few	TRBV6-5	13
CASSGLAGGQETQYF	TGTGCCAGCAGCGGATTAGCGGGGGGGCAAGAGACCCAGTACTTC	TRBD2	TRBJ2-5	.	TRBV5-5	15
CATLTGANTEAFF	TGTGCCACCCTGACAGGGGCAAACACTGAAGCTTTCTTT	TRBD1	TRBJ1-1	.	TRBV10-3	13
CSARQGGYEQYF	TGCAGCGCCCGACAGGGTGGCTACGAGCAGTACTTC	TRBD1	TRBJ2-7	.	TRBV29-1	12
CASSRGRGFGTEAFF	TGTGCCAGCAGCCGAGGGCGGGGGTTTGGCACTGAAGCTTTCTTT	.	TRBJ1-1	.	TRBV27	15
CASSSTRGGPGVGYTF	TGTGCCAGCAGCTCCACCCGCGGCGGCCCCGGGGTAGGCTACACCTTC	.	TRBJ1-2	.	TRBV11-2	16